This record covers a single TCR beta chain. The sample belongs to a study of blood T cell repertoires in COVID-19. Study information: The United States, Italy and Spain provided the acute and convalescent COVID-19 samples. Sample material is recorded as cDNA or gDNA derived from T cells, B-cell-depleted T cells, or PBMCs.

The authors' processing: Estimation of nucleated cell counts relied on the amplification of reference gene primers. Produced via immunoSEQ multiplex PCR; TCRdb's table is partial and in-frame only. For V, J and clone size, that table is used; D and trimming come from the DNA. The repertoire holds some 200,000 clones, just over 85% seen once, with 5.9% in the top ten. Trimming removed 6 bases from V and 1 base from J, with 14 bases in between. This CDR3 contains 15 residues. CDR1 is PRHDT and CDR2 is FYEKMQ in the germline V gene (reference sequence). Sequencing was performed on peripheral blood. The source is an elderly man with acute or convalescent COVID-19. The V call is TRBV13, the J call TRBJ2-3, with D perhaps matching TRBD2 (6 bases). CDR3 residues: CASSRGGAGTDTQYF. The CDR3 DNA is TGTGCCAGCAGTCGAGGCGGGGCAGGCACAGATACGCAGTATTTT.